Shown below are 30 T cell receptor beta chains from a single sample sequenced in a study of post-analysis software for immune sequencing data. Findings and limits, study-wide: Five TRBV segments were significantly more frequent in patients than in controls. TRBV5-6, TRBV5-1 and TRBV20-1 were among these segments.

Their recognized antigens are unknown. Sequencing libraries made from TCR beta cDNA carried unique molecular identifiers. TCRdb analysed the PCR reads with MiXCR anew, one entry per CDR3 protein. The data contain approximately 180,000 distinct CDR3 sequences, about 30% of them seen just once; the ten biggest clones take up approximately 1.6%. What was sequenced was blood. All receptors come from a girl under 18 with multiple sclerosis.

The gene calls are TRBV21-1 and TRBJ2-7; the DNA was not compared with TRBD2, the D call given in the table. TRBV21-1 is recorded as a pseudogene. The CDR3 runs 16 residues. The CDR3 bases are TGTGCCAGCAGCAAACCCGAGGGCTGGGTTGGCTACGAGCAGTACTTC. It specifies CASSKPEGWVGYEQYF.

The genes are TRBV11-2 and TRBJ1-1, with unresolved D. Trimming removed 1 base at V and 1 base at J, with 7 bases between. Per germline, CDR1 SGHAT and CDR2 FQNNGV. CDR3 length equals 14 residues. CDR3 in DNA: TGTGCCAGCAGCTTAGGGGCCCGGAACACTGAAGCTTTCTTT. Protein sequence: CASSLGARNTEAFF.

In its sample, this clonotype was seen many times. This sequence joins TRBV29-1 and TRBJ2-3; possible D gene TRBD1, 6 bases. The CDR3 length is 14 residues. Trimming took off 7 bases at V and 3 bases at J, with 17 bases between the two ends. The V gene's germline CDR1 is SQVTM and CDR2 ANQGSEA. Here the CDR3 reads CSGVAGVGTDTQYF. In DNA, the CDR3 is TGCAGCGGTGTTGCAGGGGTGGGGACAGATACGCAGTATTTT.

Note on this clonotype: Being one base from a much bigger clone, this may be a read error. The chain couples TRBV28 to TRBJ2-1; 8 positions match TRBD2. The CDR3 sequence is 16 residues long. Germline V gene sequence: CDR1 MDHEN, CDR2 SYDVKM. Unmatched junction bases numbered 10, after V lost 1 base and J lost 8 bases. Written as DNA, the CDR3 is TGTGCCAGCAGTTTATTCGCTAGCGGGTCTTACGATGAGCAGTTCTTC. Protein sequence: CASSLFASGSYDEQFF.

This clonotype was counted once. The V call is TRBV6-1, the J call TRBJ1-4, with TRBD1 identical over 7 bases. The CDR3 consists of 15 residues. Germline CDR1 reads MNHNS; CDR2 reads SASEGT. V was pared by 1 base and J by 1 base, with 0 bases of the junction left unmatched. This chain's CDR3 is CASSEDRGTNEKLFF. CDR3 in DNA: TGTGCCAGCAGTGAAGACAGGGGAACTAATGAAAAACTGTTTTTT.

Note on this clonotype: This clone may be a read error of a much larger clone one base away. The rearrangement joins TRBV29-1 to TRBJ2-7; 8 bases are shared with TRBD1. Germline V gene lookup returns CDR1 SQVTM and CDR2 ANQGSEA. The junction had 4 bases not matched to a gene; V was cut back by 6 bases and J by 6 bases. CDR3 length: 11 amino acids. CDR3 coding DNA: TGCAGCGTACGGACAGGGATCGAGCAGTACTTC. Translation gives CSVRTGIEQYF.

A remark on this clonotype: A much larger clone lies a single base off, so this may be a read error. The V call is TRBV6-5, the J call TRBJ1-2, with D hard to call. Germline CDR1 MNHEY, CDR2 SVGAGI. The CDR3 length is 15 residues. CDR3 loop: CVSSPGVLRDYGYTF. The CDR3 nucleotides read TGTGTCAGCAGTCCCGGGGTCCTAAGGGACTATGGCTACACCTTC.

Many counts were recorded for this clonotype. V gene TRBV7-3 combines with J gene TRBJ2-5; D may be TRBD2 (5 bases). The CDR3 is 15 amino acids. Trimming took off 2 bases at V and 11 bases at J, with 21 bases between the two ends. CDR1 is SGHTA, CDR2 FQGTGA, per germline. DNA of the CDR3: TGTGCCAGCAGCTTATACCAGCGGTATGCGTGGGAGCAGTACTTC. It is translated as CASSLYQRYAWEQYF.

The table lists this clonotype with many counts. This chain joins TRBV11-2 and TRBJ2-1, with D unresolved. CDR3 length equals 12 residues. Trimming cost V 6 bases and J 7 bases, with 10 bases left between them. Germline CDR1 is SGHAT and CDR2 is FQNNGV. CDR3 region: CASRGGRNEQFF. The CDR3 bases are TGTGCCAGCAGAGGCGGTCGGAATGAGCAGTTCTTC.

A word on this clonotype: A much larger clone lies one base from this, so it may be a read error. This sequence joins TRBV20-1 and TRBJ2-1; 10 nucleotides line up with TRBD2. The V and J ends lost 2 bases and 6 bases, in that order; junction bases with no gene match: 13. This CDR3 contains 17 residues. The germline V gene has CDR1 DFQATT and CDR2 SNEGSKA (reference sequence). The CDR3 DNA reads TGCAGTGCTAGACCTAGCGGGAGCCATCACCTACTCAATGAGCAGTTCTTC. Its translation is CSARPSGSHHLLNEQFF.

This clonotype appeared a few times. The V and J genes are TRBV24-1 and TRBJ2-1; D is ambiguous. There are 15 residues in the CDR3. The germline gives CDR1 KGHDR, CDR2 SFDVKD. Trimming shortened V by 6 bases and J by 8 bases, and 19 bases separated the two germline ends. CDR3 DNA: TGTGCCACCAGTAACACAGTCAGCCGTGGGTATGAGCAGTTCTTC. It yields the protein CATSNTVSRGYEQFF.

This clonotype has just a few counts. V is TRBV4-1 and J is TRBJ2-3; 10 bases fit TRBD2. CDR1 is MGHRA and CDR2 is YSYEKL in the germline V gene. The junction had 8 bases not matched to a gene; V was cut back by 0 bases and J by 2 bases. CDR3 size: 18 residues. DNA for the CDR3: TGCGCCAGCAGCCAAGATAGCCTTAGCGGGAGGCCCACAGATACGCAGTATTTT. Protein sequence: CASSQDSLSGRPTDTQYF.

CDR3 region: CASSFRGADYEQYF. The CDR3 coding sequence is TGTGCCAGCAGCTTCAGGGGCGCTGACTACGAGCAGTACTTC. V usage is TRBV7-2 and J usage is TRBJ2-7, with D perhaps matching TRBD1 (6 bases). V lost 3 bases and J lost 3, with 12 bases in between. Germline CDR1 is SGHTA and CDR2 is FQGNSA. The CDR3 extends over 14 amino acids.

This chain links TRBV14 with TRBJ2-5, with no clear D. With the DNA end fitting TRBJ2-7 better, the J assignment may be wrong. This CDR3 contains 14 residues. CDR1 SGHDN and CDR2 FVKESK come from the germline V gene. CDR3 nucleotides: TGTGCCAGCAGCCAAGATTCAAGGGTCGGCGAGCAGTACTTC. Encoded protein: CASSQDSRVGEQYF.

Note on this clonotype: It may be a read error: a sequence one base away is much more abundant. V is TRBV5-1 and J is TRBJ2-6; a weak D match, TRBD1 (5 bases). Germline V gives CDR1 SGHRS, CDR2 YFSETQ. The CDR3 totals 16 residues. The CDR3 DNA follows: TGCGCCAGCAGCTTAAACAGGATCTCTGGGGTCAACGTCCTGACTTTC. Translation: CASSLNRISGVNVLTF.

Notes on this clonotype: A much more abundant neighbour one base away suggests this may be a read error. This sequence joins TRBV15 and TRBJ1-5; D uncertain. This CDR3 contains 15 residues. The germline V gene has CDR1 LNHNV and CDR2 YYDKDF (reference sequence). The CDR3 DNA is TGTACCACCAGCAGAGATCGGGCAAAGAATCAGCCCCAGCATTTT. Amino acid sequence: CTTSRDRAKNQPQHF.

This rearrangement joins TRBV10-3 to TRBJ2-3, with a tentative D call TRBD2 (5 bases). Trimming removed 0 bases at V and 6 bases at J, with 16 bases between. This CDR3 has 16 residues. Germline CDR1 reads ENHRY; CDR2 reads SYGVKD. The chain's CDR3 is CAISESGWLAPDTQYF. CDR3 bases: TGTGCCATCAGTGAGTCAGGATGGCTAGCCCCCGATACGCAGTATTTT.

In this sample, this clonotype turned up many times. V and J are TRBV20-1 and TRBJ2-3; TRBD2 matches 12 bases. There are 15 residues in the CDR3. CDR1 and CDR2 from the germline V gene are DFQATT and SNEGSKA (reference sequence). J lost 8 bases, V lost 2 bases, and 8 bases had no gene match. As DNA, the CDR3 is TGCAGTGCTAGAACTAGCGGGGGGACCCACGGTACGCAGTATTTT. This gives the protein CSARTSGGTHGTQYF.

The V call is TRBV20-1, the J call TRBJ2-7, with TRBD2 matching over 8 bases. V shed 3 bases, J shed 0 bases, and the junction held 7 bases outside the gene matches. The V gene's germline CDR1 is DFQATT and CDR2 SNEGSKA (reference sequence). The CDR3 loop spans 15 amino acids. This CDR3 is CSASPSSGFSYEQYF. CDR3 coding DNA: TGCAGTGCTAGCCCATCTAGCGGGTTCTCCTACGAGCAGTACTTC.

The V and J genes are TRBV7-2 and TRBJ2-4; D might be TRBD2 (5 bases). The DNA end is a closer match to TRBJ2-7, so the J assignment may be wrong. The CDR3 extends over 13 amino acids. The germline gives CDR1 SGHTA, CDR2 FQGNSA. The CDR3 loop is CASSFEAVYEQYF. CDR3 sequence (DNA): TGTGCCAGCAGCTTTGAAGCGGTCTACGAGCAGTACTTC.

The chain combines TRBV7-3 with TRBJ2-7; 9 nucleotides match TRBD2. This CDR3 contains 16 residues. In germline, CDR1 is SGHTA, CDR2 FQGTGA. With 6 bases clipped from V and 7 bases from J, the junction kept 16 bases outside the gene matches. The CDR3 bases are TGTGCCAGCAGTCGGTCTAGCGGGACCCAACTCAATGAGCAGTACTTC. Encoded protein: CASSRSSGTQLNEQYF.

In this sample, this clonotype turned up many times. CDR3 protein: CASSLLGYEQYF. The DNA of the CDR3 is TGTGCCAGCAGCTTACTAGGCTACGAGCAGTACTTC. The V and J genes are TRBV7-2 and TRBJ2-7; D uncertain. CDR3 length equals 12 residues. Germline values: CDR1 SGHTA, CDR2 FQGNSA. Trimming pared 2 bases from V and 3 bases from J, leaving 5 bases between.

The chain couples TRBV28 to TRBJ2-7; 12 nucleotides align to TRBD2. Judging by the DNA end, TRBJ2-5 fits better; the J call may be wrong. Per the germline V gene, CDR1 is MDHEN and CDR2 is SYDVKM. The CDR3 consists of 15 residues. The CDR3 DNA reads as TGTGCCAGCAGTTTGCGTACTAGCGGGAGGCGGACCCAGTACTTC. Protein: CASSLRTSGRRTQYF.

The table lists this clonotype with many counts. The chain carries TRBV29-1 and TRBJ1-2; D is ambiguous. From germline, CDR1 is SQVTM and CDR2 ANQGSEA. The CDR3 sequence is 12 residues long. The V gene lost 7 bases and the J gene lost 0 bases, with 9 bases spanning the gap. This CDR3 is CSAEGANYGYTF. In nucleotides, the CDR3 is TGCAGCGCCGAGGGCGCTAACTATGGCTACACCTTC.

This clonotype was seen ten or more times. J is TRBJ2-7 and V is TRBV5-1; the D gene is possibly TRBD1 (6 bases). CDR1 and CDR2 (germline): SGHRS, YFSETQ. The ends were cut back, 4 bases at V and 2 bases at J, with 13 bases in the middle. The CDR3 is 14 residues long. CDR3 nucleotide sequence: TGCGCCAGCAGCACAGGGACATTGACCTACGAGCAGTACTTC. It codes for CASSTGTLTYEQYF.

This CDR3 reads CSARGFGRKNTEAFF. The CDR3 DNA reads TGCAGTGCCAGGGGTTTTGGACGCAAGAACACTGAAGCTTTCTTT. The chain uses TRBV20-1 and TRBJ1-1, with D possibly matching TRBD1 (6 bases). Deletions cut 6 bases from V and 1 base from J, with 18 bases between. The CDR3 loop spans 15 amino acids. Germline V gene data show CDR1 as DFQATT and CDR2 as SNEGSKA (reference sequence).

The chain carries TRBV6-6 and TRBJ2-3; 8 bases align to TRBD2. Germline lookup yields CDR1 MNHNY and CDR2 SVGAGI (reference sequence). The trim removed 2 bases at V and 6 bases at J, leaving 7 bases unmatched. The CDR3 spans 15 residues. The DNA for the CDR3 is TGTGCCAGCAGTTACGATACAGCGGGGGTCGATACGCAGTATTTT. Translating gives CASSYDTAGVDTQYF.

The chain recombines TRBV12-3 or TRBV12-4 with TRBJ2-2; D is unclear. V was cut by 8 bases and J by 6 bases, with 10 bases left in between. There are 12 residues in the CDR3. In DNA, the CDR3 is TGTGCCAGCGGAGTTGGTCCCGGGGAGCTGTTTTTT. Translated: CASGVGPGELFF.

This clonotype was found a few times. The chain recombines TRBV28 with TRBJ2-1, with D possibly matching TRBD1 (5 bases). CDR1 and CDR2 from the germline V gene are MDHEN and SYDVKM. The CDR3 length is 16 residues. The ends were cut back, 4 bases at V and 4 bases at J, with 17 bases in the middle. The CDR3 bases are TGTGCCAGCAGTTCGCAGGGCCATCAGAAATACAATGAGCAGTTCTTC. This translates into CASSSQGHQKYNEQFF.

This clonotype was seen at least ten times. The V call is TRBV9, the J call TRBJ2-5; the match to TRBD1 covers 7 bases. J was trimmed by 2 bases and V by 3 bases; bases with no gene match: 13. The CDR3 is made up of 17 amino acids. Germline CDR1 reads SGDLS; CDR2 reads YYNGEE. This CDR3 reads CASSGALDRERQETQYF. As DNA, the CDR3 is TGTGCCAGCAGCGGAGCCCTAGACAGGGAAAGGCAAGAGACCCAGTACTTC.